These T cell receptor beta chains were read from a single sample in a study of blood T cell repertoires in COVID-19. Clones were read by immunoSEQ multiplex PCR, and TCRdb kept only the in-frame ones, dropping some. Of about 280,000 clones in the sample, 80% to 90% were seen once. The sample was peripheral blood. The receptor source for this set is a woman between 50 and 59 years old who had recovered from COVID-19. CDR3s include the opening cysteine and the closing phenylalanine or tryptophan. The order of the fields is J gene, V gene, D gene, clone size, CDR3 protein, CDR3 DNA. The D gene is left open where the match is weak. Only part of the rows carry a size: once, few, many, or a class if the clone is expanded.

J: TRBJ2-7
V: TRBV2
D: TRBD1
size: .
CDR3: CASRTTGTAYEQYF
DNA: TGTGCCAGCAGGACAACAGGGACAGCCTACGAGCAGTACTTC

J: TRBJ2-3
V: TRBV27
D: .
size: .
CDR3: CASNFIQGGTDTQYF
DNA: TGTGCCAGCAACTTCATACAGGGAGGGACAGATACGCAGTATTTT

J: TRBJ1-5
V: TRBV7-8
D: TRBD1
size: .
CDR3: CASSFDRARGNQPQHF
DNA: TGTGCCAGCAGCTTCGACAGGGCTAGGGGCAATCAGCCCCAGCATTTT

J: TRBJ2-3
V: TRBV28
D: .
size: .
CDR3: CASSFPAGFTDTQYF
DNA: TGTGCCAGCAGTTTCCCAGCAGGATTCACAGATACGCAGTATTTT

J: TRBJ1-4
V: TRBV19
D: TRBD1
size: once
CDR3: CASSIGTGDEKLFF
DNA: TGTGCCAGTAGTATAGGGACAGGGGATGAAAAACTGTTTTTT

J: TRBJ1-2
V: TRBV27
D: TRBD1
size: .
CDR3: CASSSRQGGYGYTF
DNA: TGTGCCAGCAGTTCCCGACAGGGGGGCTATGGCTACACCTTC

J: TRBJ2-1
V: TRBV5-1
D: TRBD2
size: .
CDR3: CASSSLGLAGRSEQFF
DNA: TGCGCCAGCAGCTCGCTGGGACTAGCGGGAAGGAGTGAGCAGTTCTTC

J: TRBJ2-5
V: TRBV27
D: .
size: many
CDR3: CASSLGAWVQETQYF
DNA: TGTGCCAGCAGTTTAGGGGCCTGGGTCCAAGAGACCCAGTACTTC

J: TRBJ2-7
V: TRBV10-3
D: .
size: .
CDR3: CAISDLAASSYEQYF
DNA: TGTGCCATCAGTGATCTGGCAGCGAGCTCCTACGAGCAGTACTTC

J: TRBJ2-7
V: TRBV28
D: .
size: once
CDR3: CASSPGDSSSDEQYF
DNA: TGTGCCAGCAGTCCGGGGGACAGCTCCTCTGACGAGCAGTACTTC

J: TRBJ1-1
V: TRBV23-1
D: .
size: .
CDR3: CASSPKGVYTEAFF
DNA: TGCGCCAGCAGTCCAAAGGGGGTATACACTGAAGCTTTCTTT

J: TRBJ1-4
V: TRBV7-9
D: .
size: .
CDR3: CASSLRGGIEKLFF
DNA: TGTGCCAGCAGCCTCCGCGGGGGGATTGAAAAACTGTTTTTT

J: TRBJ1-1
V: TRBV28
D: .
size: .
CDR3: CASTRGDSEAFF
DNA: TGTGCCAGCACGAGAGGGGACTCTGAGGCTTTCTTT

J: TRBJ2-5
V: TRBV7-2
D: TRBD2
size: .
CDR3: CASSLAGPRAAGVGETQYF
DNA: TGTGCCAGCAGCTTAGCGGGGCCGCGTGCAGCGGGAGTCGGAGAGACCCAGTACTTC

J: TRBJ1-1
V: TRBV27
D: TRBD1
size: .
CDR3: CASSTRQGVPSTEAFF
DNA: TGTGCCAGCAGTACCCGACAGGGGGTCCCTTCCACTGAAGCTTTCTTT

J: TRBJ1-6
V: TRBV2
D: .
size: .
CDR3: CASRGQGNNSPLHF
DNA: TGTGCCAGCAGGGGGCAGGGAAATAATTCACCCCTCCACTTT

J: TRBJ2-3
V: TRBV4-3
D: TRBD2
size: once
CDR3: CASSSTSPVGGDTQYF
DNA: TGCGCCAGCAGCTCCACGTCCCCAGTGGGGGGGGATACGCAGTATTTT

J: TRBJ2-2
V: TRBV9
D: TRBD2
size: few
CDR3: CASSPGLAGRTGELFF
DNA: TGTGCCAGCAGCCCGGGACTAGCGGGACGGACCGGGGAGCTGTTTTTT

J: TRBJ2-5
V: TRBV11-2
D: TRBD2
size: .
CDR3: CASSFGTSGGRETQYF
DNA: TGTGCCAGCAGTTTCGGGACTAGCGGGGGAAGAGAGACCCAGTACTTC

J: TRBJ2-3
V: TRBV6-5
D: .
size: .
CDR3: CASSYSGTGSDTQYF
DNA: TGTGCCAGCAGTTACTCCGGAACAGGGTCAGATACGCAGTATTTT

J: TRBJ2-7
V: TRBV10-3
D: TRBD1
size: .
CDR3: CAISGTQGRNEQYF
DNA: TGTGCCATCAGTGGCACACAGGGGCGGAACGAGCAGTACTTC

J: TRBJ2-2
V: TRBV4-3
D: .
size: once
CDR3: CASSQDPPGIGTGELFF
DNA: TGCGCCAGCAGCCAAGATCCCCCAGGGATCGGGACCGGGGAGCTGTTTTTT

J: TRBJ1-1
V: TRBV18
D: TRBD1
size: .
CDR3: CASSRQQGEPSEAFF
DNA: TGTGCCAGCTCACGGCAACAGGGGGAACCCAGTGAAGCTTTCTTT

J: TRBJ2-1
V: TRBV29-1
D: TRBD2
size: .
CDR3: CSVEQSPAGVSNEQFF
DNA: TGCAGCGTTGAACAGTCCCCAGCGGGAGTTTCAAATGAGCAGTTCTTC

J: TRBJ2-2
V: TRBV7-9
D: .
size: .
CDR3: CASSLTSTTGELFF
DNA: TGTGCCAGCAGCTTAACTTCCACCACCGGGGAGCTGTTTTTT

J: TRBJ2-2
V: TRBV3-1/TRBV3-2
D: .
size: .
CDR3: CASSQAGESGELFF
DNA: TGTGCCAGCAGCCAAGCAGGCGAGTCCGGGGAGCTGTTTTTT

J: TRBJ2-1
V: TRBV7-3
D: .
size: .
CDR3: CASSLSPPRGNNEQFF
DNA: TGTGCCAGCAGCTTATCACCTCCGAGAGGAAACAATGAGCAGTTCTTC

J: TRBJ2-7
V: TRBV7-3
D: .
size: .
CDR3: CASSLIHTAEQYF
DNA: TGTGCCAGCAGCTTAATACACACCGCCGAGCAGTACTTC

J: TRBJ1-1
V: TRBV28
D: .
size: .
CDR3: CASSLKPAGAFF
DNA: TGTGCCAGCAGTCTAAAACCCGCGGGAGCTTTCTTT

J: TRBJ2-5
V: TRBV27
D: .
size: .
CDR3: CASSSSPRRDQETQYF
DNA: TGTGCCAGCAGTTCATCCCCCCGGCGGGACCAAGAGACCCAGTACTTC

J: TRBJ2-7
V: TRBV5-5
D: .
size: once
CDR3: CASSKRTFGSYEQYF
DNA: TGTGCCAGCAGCAAGAGGACATTCGGCTCCTACGAGCAGTACTTC

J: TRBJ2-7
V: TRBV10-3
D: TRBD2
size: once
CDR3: CAISDSREGGYEQYF
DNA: TGTGCCATCAGTGATAGCCGGGAGGGGGGCTACGAGCAGTACTTC

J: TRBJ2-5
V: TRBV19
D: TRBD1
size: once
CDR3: CASSVDRGSQETQYF
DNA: TGTGCCAGTAGTGTCGACAGGGGGTCACAAGAGACCCAGTACTTC

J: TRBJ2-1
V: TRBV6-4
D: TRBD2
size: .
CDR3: CASSEGLAGGNEQFF
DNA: TGTGCCAGCAGCGAGGGACTAGCGGGGGGGAATGAGCAGTTCTTC

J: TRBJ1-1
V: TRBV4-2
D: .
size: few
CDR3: CASSQDQGGFGAFF
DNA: TGTGCCAGCAGCCAAGATCAGGGCGGATTTGGGGCTTTCTTT